The 29 T cell receptor beta chains listed next were all sequenced from one sample in a study of tumor and adjacent non-tumor tissue in lung cancer. No cell sorting was done before RNA was extracted from the tissue. A modified ARM-PCR protocol with three rounds of nested PCR amplified TCRbeta. Using its own MiXCR run on the multiplex PCR reads, TCRdb lists one record per CDR3 protein. Among 65,000 to 90,000 distinct CDR3 sequences listed, around 80% were seen once. Sequencing was performed on lung tumor tissue. The receptor source for this set is a woman between 50 and 59 years old with non-small cell lung cancer.

In regard to this clonotype: This is likely a read error, given that the CDR3 carries no conserved phenylalanine or tryptophan at its end. The chain combines TRBV12-3 or TRBV12-4 with TRBJ2-5; D not resolved. The CDR3 is 12 residues long. The ends were cut back, 5 bases at V and 5 bases at J, with 9 bases in the middle. The CDR3 region has the DNA TGTGCCAGCAGTCCAAAGGTGGAGACCCAGTACCTC. Its translation: CASSPKVETQYL.

With regard to this clonotype: The junction and the germline gene differ at one end; a read error may be behind it. This chain uses TRBV14 with TRBJ1-2; a weak D match, TRBD1 (5 bases). Germline CDR1 and CDR2: SGHDN and FVKESK. This CDR3 region has 14 residues. In DNA form, the CDR3 reads TGTGCCAGCAGCCAAGATCGGGGACCAGAGGGCTACAACTTC. Translating gives CASSQDRGPEGYNF.

In regard to this clonotype: At one end, the junction sequence differs from germline, possibly due to a read error. The genes are TRBV4-1 and TRBJ1-6; TRBD1 agrees at 7 bases. This CDR3 spans 14 amino acids. Germline V CDR1 and CDR2: MGHRA, YSYEKL. CDR3 protein: CASRLDRACSPLHF. As DNA, the CDR3 is TGTGCGAGCAGACTAGACAGGGCCTGTTCACCCCTCCACTTT.

This clonotype is a singleton in its sample. This CDR3 is missing its conserved last phenylalanine or tryptophan, likely due to a read error. The J gene is TRBJ1-2, the V gene TRBV28; 7 bases are shared with TRBD1. The CDR3 is made up of 15 amino acids. Unmatched junction bases numbered 15, after V lost 6 bases and J lost 8 bases. Germline CDR1 reads MDHEN; CDR2 reads SYDVKM. The CDR3 DNA sequence: TGTGCCAGCAGGTCCGGGACAGCCAATACATACGGCTACACCTCC. It codes for CASRSGTANTYGYTS.

This rearrangement joins TRBV19 to TRBJ2-1; D unclear. CDR3 size: 15 residues. V was trimmed by 0 bases and J by 3 bases, leaving 9 bases between them. The germline V gene has CDR1 LNHDA and CDR2 SQIVND (reference sequence). The CDR3, as DNA: TGTGCCAGTAGTATAGATCGTCTAGACTACAATGAGCAGTTCTTC. It is translated as CASSIDRLDYNEQFF.

The chain combines TRBV11-2 with TRBJ2-3; D gene ambiguous. V was pared by 3 bases and J by 1 base, with 20 bases between. The germline CDR1 and CDR2 sequences are SGHAT and FQNNGV. The CDR3 is 18 amino acids. The CDR3 DNA sequence: TGTGCCAGCAGCTTCGTCGCCATGACCGGCTCGGGCACAGATACGCAGTATTTT. The encoded protein is CASSFVAMTGSGTDTQYF. The whole variable domain, filled in from reference TRBV11-2 and TRBJ2-3, reads EAGVAQSPRYKIIEKRQSVAFWCNPISGHATLYWYQQILGQGPKLLIQFQNNGVVDDSQLPKDRFSAERLKGVDSTLKIQPAKLEDSAVYLCASSFVAMTGSGTDTQYFGPGTRLTVL.

A word on this clonotype: Its ends do not fully match the called genes, so a read error is possible. The gene calls are TRBV20-1 and TRBJ1-5; a possible D gene is TRBD1 (6 bases). Germline V gene data show CDR1 as DFQATT and CDR2 as SNEGSKA (reference sequence). This CDR3 contains 16 residues. For the CDR3, the DNA is TGCAGTGCTAGAGCCCCTACAGGGTTCGGCAATCAGCCCAAGCAATTT. Translating it yields CSARAPTGFGNQPKQF.

Of note for this clonotype: At one end, the junction sequence differs from germline, possibly due to a read error. The chain employs TRBV24-1 and TRBJ2-1, with D uncertain. Germline CDR1 and CDR2: KGHDR and SFDVKD. CDR3 size: 12 residues. DNA of the CDR3: TGTGCCACCAGTAGAGAATACAATGGGCAGTTCTTC. It codes for CATSREYNGQFF.

This clonotype was seen a single time. The junction does not match germline at one end; this may be a read error. The chain uses TRBV2 and TRBJ2-7; D is unresolved. This CDR3 is built from 13 residues. Looked up from germline, CDR1 is SNHLY and CDR2 is FYNNEI. The CDR3 DNA reads TGTACCAGCAGTTTAGGATGGGCCTACGAGCAGTACTTC. Its protein product is CTSSLGWAYEQYF.

A few counts support this clonotype. The V call is TRBV15, the J call TRBJ2-3; 9 bases fit TRBD1. The V gene's germline CDR1 is LNHNV and CDR2 YYDKDF (reference sequence). This CDR3 is built from 18 residues. V was clipped by 0 bases and J by 0 bases; unmatched bases: 7. This CDR3 is CATSRDNRDRESTDTQYF. The CDR3 DNA sequence: TGTGCCACCAGCAGAGATAACCGGGACAGGGAAAGCACAGATACGCAGTATTTT.

The chain links TRBV28 to TRBJ2-1; the match to TRBD2 covers 11 bases. V was pared by 5 bases and J by 10 bases, with 13 bases of the junction left unmatched. This CDR3 is 16 amino acids long. Germline values: CDR1 MDHEN, CDR2 SYDVKM. Written as DNA, the CDR3 is TGTGCCAGCAGTGAGACAATAGCGGGAGGGCGGGAAGAGCAGTTCTTC. Its protein is CASSETIAGGREEQFF.

About this clonotype: Its ends do not fully match the called genes, so a read error is possible. The rearrangement uses TRBV24-1 and TRBJ2-1, with no clear D. Germline CDR1 reads KGHDR; CDR2 reads SFDVKD. The CDR3 has 16 residues. The CDR3 region is CATSKASSRSCNEQLF. Written as DNA, the CDR3 is TGTGCCACAAGTAAGGCCAGCAGCAGATCCTGCAATGAGCAGCTCTTC.

In the case of this clonotype: An end of the junction does not agree with germline; a read error may underlie this. The chain uses TRBV12-3 or TRBV12-4 and TRBJ1-5, with D possibly being TRBD1 (5 bases). This CDR3 spans 16 amino acids. This CDR3 reads CVNSPRGRGLGQAQHF. The CDR3 nucleotides are TGTGTCAACAGTCCTAGGGGAAGAGGGTTAGGTCAGGCCCAGCATTTT.

Concerning this clonotype itself: Given the absence of the conserved phenylalanine or tryptophan at the CDR3 end, a read error is likely. The rearrangement uses TRBV29-1 and TRBJ1-2; D possibly corresponds to TRBD1 (6 bases). CDR1 SQVTM and CDR2 ANQGSEA come from the germline V gene. The CDR3 is made up of 16 amino acids. The CDR3 DNA follows: TGCAGTGTTGAAGATATAGGAAGGGACATCGCCTATGGATACACCTTA. It codes for CSVEDIGRDIAYGYTL.

As to this clonotype: Mismatch with germline at one junction end may stem from a read error. The chain recombines TRBV20-1 with TRBJ2-7; D is unclear. The CDR3 spans 15 residues. Germline CDR1 and CDR2: DFQATT and SNEGSKA (reference sequence). The CDR3 here is CGARSIERHPYEQYF. CDR3 in DNA: TGCGGTGCTAGATCAATCGAGCGACACCCCTACGAGCAGTATTTC.

This clonotype appeared a few times. The V gene is TRBV7-2, the J gene TRBJ2-2, with D perhaps TRBD2 (6 bases). The V gene's germline CDR1 is SGHTA and CDR2 FQGNSA. The CDR3 sequence is 15 residues long. V was clipped by 5 bases and J by 3 bases, with 13 bases between them. CDR3 bases: TGTGCCAGCAGCACAAAAATAGCGGACACCGGGGAGCTGTTTTTT. Residues: CASSTKIADTGELFF.

This clonotype is labeled as large. The chain links TRBV11-2 to TRBJ2-2, with D hard to call. The CDR3 sequence is 13 residues long. Germline V CDR1 and CDR2: SGHAT, FQNNGV. Trimming stripped 1 base from V and 7 bases from J, with 7 bases between. The CDR3 loop is CASSLVRFGELFF. The CDR3 DNA is TGTGCCAGCAGCTTAGTTAGGTTCGGGGAGCTGTTTTTT.

The chain uses TRBV29-1 and TRBJ1-2, with 7 bases that match TRBD1. From germline, CDR1 is SQVTM and CDR2 ANQGSEA. This CDR3 contains 14 residues. With V trimmed by 4 bases and J by 9 bases, 14 bases remained unmatched. The CDR3 loop reads CSVGRQGGLGSYTF. CDR3 coding DNA: TGCAGCGTTGGAAGGCAGGGGGGATTGGGAAGCTACACCTTC.

Notes on this clonotype: A junction boundary mismatches the germline segment, possibly from a read error. CDR3 sequence: CAISESTRDSPFHF. DNA for the CDR3: TGTGCCATCAGTGAGTCCACTAGGGATTCACCCTTCCACTTT. This chain links TRBV10-3 with TRBJ1-6; unclear D gene. The germline V gene has CDR1 ENHRY and CDR2 SYGVKD. The CDR3 totals 14 residues.

In its sample, this clonotype was seen many times. This rearrangement joins TRBV6-6 to TRBJ2-6; D may be TRBD2 (5 bases). Germline assignment: CDR1 MNHNY and CDR2 SVGAGI (reference sequence). Trimming removed 7 bases from V and 0 bases from J, with 13 bases in between. The CDR3 has 16 residues. For the CDR3, the DNA is TGTGCCAGCACCAAGGAGGCGTACTCTGGGGCCAACGTCCTGACTTTC. Its translation: CASTKEAYSGANVLTF.

This clonotype was detected once. One junction end disagrees with the germline gene, perhaps due to a read error. The chain has TRBV5-1 and TRBJ2-2, with 8 bases identical to TRBD1. The CDR3 has 15 residues. Per the germline V gene, CDR1 is SGHRS and CDR2 is YFSETQ. The CDR3 spells CASSADRGRGVELFF. CDR3 sequence (DNA): TGTGCCAGCAGCGCTGACAGGGGAAGAGGCGTGGAGCTGTTTTTT.

This clonotype has a single count. The rearrangement joins TRBV10-3 to TRBJ2-2; the D is unclear. Germline CDR1 reads ENHRY; CDR2 reads SYGVKD. The V gene lost 8 bases and the J gene lost 5 bases, with 15 bases spanning the gap. The CDR3 loop spans 14 amino acids. CDR3 sequence: CAISSGSLTGELFF. For the CDR3, the DNA is TGTGCCATCTCAAGTGGGTCACTTACCGGGGAGCTGTTTTTT.

On this clonotype itself: A read error is possible here, since a much larger clone lies one base away. The chain employs TRBV24-1 and TRBJ2-3; no reliable D call. The CDR3 consists of 14 residues. Germline V lookup: CDR1 KGHDR, CDR2 SFDVKD. Trimming stripped 5 bases from V and 3 bases from J, with 11 bases between. The CDR3 region has the DNA TGTGCCACCAGTGGGAGAAGGGAAACAGATACGCAGTATTTT. It translates to CATSGRRETDTQYF.

In regard to this clonotype: A much larger clone lies one base from this, so it may be a read error. The rearrangement links TRBV28 to TRBJ2-7, with unresolved D. The germline V gene encodes CDR1 MDHEN and CDR2 SYDVKM. This CDR3 has 16 residues. V lost 3 bases to trimming and J lost 0 bases, with 15 bases between them. CDR3 in DNA: TGTGCCAGCAGTTTTAGGCTTACATCCAACTCCTACGAGCAGTACTTC. Protein: CASSFRLTSNSYEQYF. Full variable domain (outside the CDR3, taken from reference TRBV28 and TRBJ2-7): DVKVTQSSRYLVKRTGEKVFLECVQDMDHENMFWYRQDPGLGLRLIYFSYDVKMKEKGDIPEGYSVSREKKERFSLILESASTNQTSMYLCASSFRLTSNSYEQYFGPGTRLTVT.

About this clonotype: A much larger clone sits a single nucleotide away, making a read error possible. This chain links TRBV28 with TRBJ2-4; D unclear. The CDR3 contains 13 residues. V was cut by 11 bases and J by 4 bases, with 15 bases left in between. CDR1 is MDHEN and CDR2 is SYDVKM in the germline V gene. Written as DNA, the CDR3 is TGTGCCGGCCTAGGCAGCATTAAAAACATTCAGTACTTC. This gives the protein CAGLGSIKNIQYF.

This clonotype has only one observation. The CDR3 ends on some other residue instead of the conserved phenylalanine or tryptophan, so this is likely a read error. This sequence joins TRBV29-1 and TRBJ2-3, with D hard to call. In germline, CDR1 is SQVTM, CDR2 ANQGSEA. V gave up 6 bases and J gave up 4 bases, with 17 bases separating them. The CDR3 has 14 amino acids. The CDR3, as DNA: TGCAGCGTCCGGCAAGAGAGTGGTGCAGATACGCAGTATTTG. Translation gives CSVRQESGADTQYL.

As regards this clonotype: At one boundary the junction diverges from the germline segment, which might be a read error. The rearrangement uses TRBV12-3 or TRBV12-4 and TRBJ1-2; 9 nucleotides match TRBD1. The CDR3 consists of 15 residues. The CDR3 is CVSILQGAHEYGYTF. The CDR3 DNA reads as TGTGTCAGCATTTTACAGGGGGCCCACGAATATGGCTACACCTTC.

To note about this clonotype: One end of the junction is discordant with germline, which a read error may explain. V gene TRBV12-3 or TRBV12-4 combines with J gene TRBJ2-1; 9 nucleotides match TRBD1. The CDR3 extends over 18 amino acids. CDR3 sequence (DNA): TGTGCCGGCAGTCAGCCCCCCACAGGGGGCGATAGCTACAATGAGCAGTTCTTT. It codes for CAGSQPPTGGDSYNEQFF.

This chain joins TRBV20-1 and TRBJ2-3, with 11 nucleotides matching TRBD2. The V gene's germline CDR1 is DFQATT and CDR2 SNEGSKA (reference sequence). CDR3 size: 14 residues. V shed 5 bases, J shed 15 bases, and the junction held 16 bases outside the gene matches. CDR3: CSAVSGRASDTYYF. The CDR3 nucleotides read TGCAGTGCTGTTAGCGGGAGGGCATCAGATACGTACTATTTT.